Below, 4 T cell receptor beta chains from the same sample are listed, as sequenced in a study of T cells in Graves' hyperthyroidism and ophthalmopathy. The investigators amplified TCR beta CDR3 regions from RNA transcripts. First-round RT-PCR of the TCR CDR3 relied on the HTBI primer set. TCRdb independently ran MiXCR on the multiplex PCR reads; one entry per CDR3 protein. The data show 600,000 to 850,000 distinct CDR3 sequences, approximately 19% seen once. The specimen was blood. The receptor set was obtained from a woman aged 45-59 years with Graves' hyperthyroidism that later progressed to Graves' ophthalmopathy.

The sample holds a few counts of this clonotype. V gene TRBV7-3 combines with J gene TRBJ2-3; possibly TRBD2 for D (6 bases). The CDR3 covers 15 residues. Germline CDR1 and CDR2: SGHTA and FQGTGA. V shed 1 base and J shed 6 bases, with 14 bases lying between them. The CDR3 reads CASSLRASAVDTQYF. The CDR3 nucleotides are TGTGCCAGCAGCTTAAGGGCTAGCGCTGTGGATACGCAGTATTTT. Looking up the rest from reference TRBV7-3 and TRBJ2-3 gives the full variable domain: GAGVSQTPSNKVTEKGKYVELRCDPISGHTALYWYRQSLGQGPEFLIYFQGTGAADDSGLPNDRFFAVRPEGSVSTLKIQRTERGDSAVYLCASSLRASAVDTQYFGPGTRLTVL.

In its sample, this clonotype was seen a few times. Written as DNA, the CDR3 is TGTGCCAGCAGCTTCTCGACAGGGAAGGACTATGGCTACACCTTC. It yields the protein CASSFSTGKDYGYTF. The chain joins TRBV5-5 to TRBJ1-2; 7 bases fit TRBD1. This CDR3 spans 15 amino acids. The J segment lost 3 bases and the V segment lost 2 bases, leaving 7 bases of the junction unmatched. Germline V gene sequence: CDR1 SGHKS, CDR2 YYEKEE (reference sequence).

This clonotype was counted at least ten times. The chain couples TRBV3-1 to TRBJ1-2; D is undetermined. Trimming cost V 3 bases and J 0 bases, with 8 bases left between them. The germline V gene encodes CDR1 LGHDT and CDR2 YNNKEL (reference sequence). The CDR3 covers 14 residues. Here the CDR3 reads CASSQTGTNYGYTF. Written as DNA, the CDR3 is TGTGCCAGCAGCCAGACCGGAACTAACTATGGCTACACCTTC.

The chain links TRBV20-1 to TRBJ2-1; D possibly corresponds to TRBD1 (5 bases). V dropped 6 bases and J dropped 0 bases, with 12 bases sitting between them. The CDR3 length is 14 residues. Per the germline V gene, CDR1 is DFQATT and CDR2 is SNEGSKA (reference sequence). The chain's CDR3 is CSARGVSSYNEQFF. The CDR3 DNA reads as TGCAGTGCAAGGGGTGTAAGCTCCTACAATGAGCAGTTCTTC.